This entry describes one T cell receptor beta chain. Its cognate antigen has yet to be identified. No per-base quality is available; no much larger clone lies one base away. This sample is drawn from a study of shared clonotypes between healthy human individuals (TCRdb year 2020). Background for the entire study: The cohort comprised a couple of women and three men aged 18 to 49 years. To estimate repertoire size and how much clonotype sharing occurs between individuals, the study deeply sequenced the blood TCR repertoires of several healthy adults. Different laboratories and diverse techniques were used to prepare libraries and sequence TCR repertoires, to increase sequencing depth and limit assay-specific biases. Each donor's leukapheresis produced roughly between about 0.85 and 10 billion PBMCs. The full study reports these points: Pairwise subsampling led to the expectation that sequencing depth would affect the degree of clonotype sharing among donors. Only blood was sampled, and tissue TCR repertoires likely differ from those in blood. The small number of donors limited the genetic and exposure-history diversity represented.

Using the deep immunoSEQ assay, multiplex PCR amplified TCR CDR3 regions from genomic DNA. For each cell subset, the extracted genomic DNA was distributed evenly across all wells of several immunoSEQ 96-well plates, and each plate served as one replicate. For unsorted PBMC, each replicate PCR was loaded with 250 to 300 ng genomic DNA, equivalent to 30,000 or so T cell genomes. Ten immunoSEQ deep assay plates were used to sequence the unsorted PBMC genomic DNA. Purified libraries were measured with a Qubit 3.0 fluorometer, size-checked on a Bioanalyzer 2100, and measured again with the KAPA Library Quantification kit. Every immunoSEQ 96-well plate was sequenced on a separate single-read 150-cycle Illumina NextSeq 550 flow cell. Turning to the authors' computational methods: Because only junctional sequences without quality scores were contained in the immunoSEQ output, filtering matching that applied to full-length reads could not be performed. Sequences were annotated with PyIR, a Python wrapper for IgBLAST v1.9, using IMGT germline references to assign V/J genes and CDR3. Reads were removed for weak V/J assignments (E-value above 1e-6), missing CDR3, stop codons, out-of-frame junctions, or ambiguous translated residues. V3J clonotypes were defined as sequences sharing an identical inferred V gene, J gene, and CDR3 amino acid sequence. The percentage overlap between two repertoires was calculated by dividing the number of shared unique clonotypes by the size of the smaller repertoire. Three approaches were used to assess repertoire richness: RTK rarefaction, the Chao1 estimator, and Recon v2.1 estimates of unobserved clonotypes. What TCRdb holds here is the immuneACCESS table cut down to in-frame rearrangements. Part of the clones is not present; checked against another copy, under half of the missing clones reflect an unresolved V gene, and the others are unexplained. V and J calls and clone size follow that table, whereas D and trimming were derived from the DNA. For this sample there are approximately 470,000 clones; 78% appear just once. The top ten hold about 12% of the sample.

The germline V gene (reference sequence) specifies SEHNR as CDR1 and FQNEAQ as CDR2. Trimming leaves V shorter by 6 bases and J shorter by 1 base, with the junction holding 11 bases beyond the gene matches. The CDR3, cysteine through phenylalanine, is 16 amino acids long. The CDR3 DNA has 48 bases and is translated from base 1. The donors were healthy, HIV-negative adults who had no recently reported acute infections or vaccinations. Every donor was a Caucasian adult residing in Nashville, Tennessee, USA. In the unsorted samples, 70 million to 95 million PBMCs were counted, and genomic DNA was extracted using the QIAamp DNA Blood Mini kit. After blood collection by leukapheresis, PBMCs were isolated using Ficoll-Histopaque density gradient centrifugation and then cryopreserved in the vapor phase of liquid nitrogen.

This TCR was sampled from a middle-aged woman in good health. Some clones in this sample may be carry-over from other donors' samples. The sequenced material came from PBMCs. This chain is built from TRBV7-9 and TRBJ2-5, and 7 bases in between align with TRBD2. The CDR3: CASSSGGGGPQETQYF. At the DNA level, the sequence is TGTGCCAGCAGTTCTGGTGGGGGAGGGCCCCAAGAGACCCAGTACTTC.